The present T cell receptor (beta chain) was sequenced within a study of blood T cell repertoires in COVID-19. Whole-study context: Acute-phase and convalescent COVID-19 samples originated in the United States, Italy and Spain.

Methods used by the authors: By means of reference gene primer amplification, nucleated cell counts were estimated. Repertoires were generated with immunoSEQ multiplex PCR, while TCRdb's copy carries only in-frame clones and drops some. The V and J calls and clone size come from that table; D and trimming were worked out from the DNA. The sample has almost 200,000 clones, 85% to 90% seen once. Germline lookup yields CDR1 LNHDA and CDR2 SQIVND (reference sequence). The CDR3 has 15 residues. Germline trimming cut 3 bases from V and 5 bases from J; bases unmatched to any gene: 6. This sequence originates from an older woman with acute or convalescent COVID-19. This sequence joins TRBV19 and TRBJ2-2; TRBD2 matches 7 bases. The source material was peripheral blood. The CDR3 DNA reads as TGTGCCAGTAGTATTGTAGCGGGCCTAACCGGGGAGCTGTTTTTT. The encoded protein is CASSIVAGLTGELFF.